The 10 T cell receptor beta chains in this list originate from one sample, sequenced in a study of cytomegalovirus exposure and HLA in healthy donors. Vbeta (60) and Jbeta (13) primers were used in the PCR. Assay: immunoSEQ multiplex PCR; the TCRdb copy retains only in-frame clones and omits some. Of fewer than 150,000 clones in the sample, about 78% were seen once. The sample was PBMCs. Receptors were obtained from a man aged 35 to 55 in good health and CMV-seropositive.

The J gene is TRBJ2-2, the V gene TRBV4-2; TRBD2 agrees at 14 bases. Germline V gene data show CDR1 as LGHNA and CDR2 as YNFKEQ. This CDR3 is built from 17 residues. The trim removed 3 bases at V and 6 bases at J, leaving 6 bases unmatched. The CDR3: CASSQVGLAGGPGELFF. The CDR3 nucleotides read TGTGCCAGCAGCCAGGTTGGACTAGCGGGGGGACCCGGGGAGCTGTTTTTT.

The genes are TRBV29-1 and TRBJ1-4; tentative D call: TRBD1 (6 bases). Trimming took 3 bases from V and 5 from J, leaving 10 bases between them. This CDR3 has 13 residues. Germline V gene sequence: CDR1 SQVTM, CDR2 ANQGSEA. CDR3 coding DNA: TGCAGCGTTGAGAGGCAGGGGAATGAAAAACTGTTTTTT. Its translation: CSVERQGNEKLFF.

The chain employs TRBV5-6 and TRBJ2-1, with D tentatively TRBD1 (6 bases). CDR3 length: 14 amino acids. Germline V CDR1 and CDR2: SGHDT, YYEEEE. Trimming took off 4 bases at V and 5 bases at J, with 13 bases between the two ends. The CDR3, as DNA: TGTGCCAGCAGCCCAGAGACAGGTAACAATGAGCAGTTCTTC. It translates to CASSPETGNNEQFF.

This rearrangement joins TRBV5-6 to TRBJ1-2; 11 bases line up with TRBD1. This CDR3 contains 15 residues. CDR1 is SGHDT and CDR2 is YYEEEE in the germline V gene. The V and J ends lost 3 bases and 4 bases, in that order; junction bases with no gene match: 5. Written as DNA, the CDR3 is TGTGCCAGCAGCTGGGACAGGGGGGGACTCTATGGCTACACCTTC. Protein sequence: CASSWDRGGLYGYTF.

The chain carries TRBV9 and TRBJ2-1; possible D gene TRBD2, 6 bases. CDR1 is SGDLS and CDR2 is YYNGEE in the germline V gene. V was shortened by 3 bases and J by 5 bases, with 15 bases between the two germline ends. This CDR3 has 15 residues. As DNA, the CDR3 is TGTGCCAGCAGCGGCCGGGACTCAAGGGACAATGAGCAGTTCTTC. Residues: CASSGRDSRDNEQFF.

This chain uses TRBV19 with TRBJ2-7; possibly TRBD1 for D (6 bases). The ends were cut back, 3 bases at V and 2 bases at J, with 14 bases in the middle. CDR1 LNHDA and CDR2 SQIVND come from the germline V gene (reference sequence). This CDR3 contains 15 residues. CDR3 in amino acids: CASSMGQGTTYEQYF. The CDR3 DNA reads as TGTGCCAGTAGTATGGGCCAGGGGACCACCTACGAGCAGTACTTC.

This clone appeared a single time. This chain links TRBV14 with TRBJ2-3, with 9 bases that match TRBD1. Germline V lookup: CDR1 SGHDN, CDR2 FVKESK. The CDR3 spans 19 residues. V lost 4 bases, J lost 0 bases, and 14 bases stayed unmatched. The CDR3, as DNA: TGTGCCAGCAGCCGAGTGTACAGGGGGCGAGGCCCAAGCACAGATACGCAGTATTTT. Its translation: CASSRVYRGRGPSTDTQYF.

This rearrangement joins TRBV19 to TRBJ1-6; D gene uncertain. Trimming removed 8 bases from V and 0 bases from J, with 11 bases in between. Germline CDR1 is LNHDA and CDR2 is SQIVND (reference sequence). This CDR3 has 15 amino acids. The CDR3 loop is CASGRMSSYNSPLHF. The DNA of the CDR3 is TGTGCCAGTGGCAGGATGAGCTCCTATAATTCACCCCTCCACTTT.

The chain links TRBV5-4 to TRBJ1-6, with D perhaps matching TRBD1 (5 bases). Per the germline V gene, CDR1 is SGHNT and CDR2 is YYREEE (reference sequence). The length of the CDR3 is 16 residues. Trimming took off 2 bases at V and 7 bases at J, with 16 bases between the two ends. For the CDR3, the DNA is TGTGCCAGCAGCTTAGATCCGGGACTTACAAATTCACCCCTCCACTTT. As protein: CASSLDPGLTNSPLHF.

This clone showed up just a few times. The V and J genes are TRBV7-2 and TRBJ2-5; 11 bases agree with TRBD2. CDR1 is SGHTA, CDR2 FQGNSA, per germline. V shed 1 base, J shed 3 bases, and the junction held 7 bases outside the gene matches. This CDR3 spans 17 amino acids. CDR3 loop: CASSLDSTSGGKETQYF. CDR3 coding DNA: TGTGCCAGCAGCTTAGACTCCACTAGCGGGGGAAAAGAGACCCAGTACTTC.